This T cell receptor beta chain was recovered during a study of blood T cells in healthy people across ages. CDR3 size: 12 residues. Germline V gene data show CDR1 as SGHTA and CDR2 as FQGNSA. The study, taken as a whole, reports: Diversity estimated from one million T cells was considered an underestimate. Percentage of naive T cells showed a strong correlation with TCR beta diversity. Long-lived and aged donors differed, with more naive CD4+ cells and higher diversity in the long-lived.

The use of a sample-barcoded 5' primer and a J-beta primer mix characterized a second PCR of roughly 7 to 12 cycles. TCRdb reprocessed the 5' RACE reads with MiXCR, giving one entry per CDR3 protein. The repertoire consists of some 670,000 distinct CDR3 sequences, with more than 45% occurring once and the leading ten covering approximately 13%. Note on this clonotype: Its matching antigen is unknown. With a much larger clone just one base away, this may be a read error.

The source of this sequence is a woman of 80 years or more in good health. The chain recombines TRBV7-2 with TRBJ1-2; no clear D. Sequencing was done on a sample of blood. CDR3 in DNA: TGTCCCAGCAGCTTAATGTTGTATGGCTACACCTTC. This codes for CPSSLMLYGYTF. The variable domain in full, completed from reference TRBV7-2 and TRBJ1-2, reads GAGVSQSPSNKVTEKGKDVELRCDPISGHTALYWYRQSLGQGLEFLIYFQGNSAPDKSGLPSDRFSAERTGGSVSTLTIQRTQQEDSAVYLCPSSLMLYGYTFGSGTRLTVV.